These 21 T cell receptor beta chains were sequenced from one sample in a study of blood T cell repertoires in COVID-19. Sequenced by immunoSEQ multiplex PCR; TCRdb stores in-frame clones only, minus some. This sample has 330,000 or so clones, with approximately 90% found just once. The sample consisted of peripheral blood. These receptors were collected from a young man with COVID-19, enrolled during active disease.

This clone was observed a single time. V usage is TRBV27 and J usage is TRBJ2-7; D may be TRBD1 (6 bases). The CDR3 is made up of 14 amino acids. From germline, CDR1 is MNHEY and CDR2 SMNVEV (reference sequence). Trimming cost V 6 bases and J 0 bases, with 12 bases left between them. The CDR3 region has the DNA TGTGCCAGCAGGGGGACAACCAGCTCCTACGAGCAGTACTTC. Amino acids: CASRGTTSSYEQYF.

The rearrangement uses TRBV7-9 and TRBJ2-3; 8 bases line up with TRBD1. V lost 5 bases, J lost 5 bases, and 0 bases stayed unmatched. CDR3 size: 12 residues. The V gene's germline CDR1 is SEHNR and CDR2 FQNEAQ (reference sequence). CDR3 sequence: CASSTGGDTQYF. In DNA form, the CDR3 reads TGTGCCAGCAGCACAGGGGGAGATACGCAGTATTTT.

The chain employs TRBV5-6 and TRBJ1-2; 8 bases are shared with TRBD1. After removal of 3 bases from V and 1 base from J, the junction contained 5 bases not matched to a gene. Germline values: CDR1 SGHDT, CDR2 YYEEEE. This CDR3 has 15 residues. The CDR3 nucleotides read TGTGCCAGCAGCTACCGGGACAGGCTTAACTATGGCTACACCTTC. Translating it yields CASSYRDRLNYGYTF.

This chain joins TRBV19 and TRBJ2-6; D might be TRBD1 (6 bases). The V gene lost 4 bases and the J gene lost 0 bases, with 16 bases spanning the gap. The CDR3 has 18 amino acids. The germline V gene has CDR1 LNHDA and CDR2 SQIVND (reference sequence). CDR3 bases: TGTGCCAGTAGTAGGGCAGGACAGTCCGACTCTGGGGCCAACGTCCTGACTTTC. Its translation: CASSRAGQSDSGANVLTF.

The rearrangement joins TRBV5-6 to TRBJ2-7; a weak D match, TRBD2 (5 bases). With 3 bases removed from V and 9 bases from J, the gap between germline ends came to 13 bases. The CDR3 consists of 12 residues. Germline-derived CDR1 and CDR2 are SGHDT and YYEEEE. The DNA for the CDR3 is TGTGCCAGCAGCTCCCGACGGGCGGGGCAGTACTTC. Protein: CASSSRRAGQYF.

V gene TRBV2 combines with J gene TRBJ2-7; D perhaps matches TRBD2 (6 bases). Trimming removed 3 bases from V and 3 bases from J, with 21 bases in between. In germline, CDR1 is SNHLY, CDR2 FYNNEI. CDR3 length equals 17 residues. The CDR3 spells CASSDPEGGGVLYEQYF. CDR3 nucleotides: TGTGCCAGCAGTGATCCGGAGGGTGGGGGTGTCCTCTACGAGCAGTACTTC.

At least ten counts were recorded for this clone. The DNA of the CDR3 is TGTGCCAGCAGTCAATCTAGCGGGTATTACAATGAGCAGTTCTTC. Residues: CASSQSSGYYNEQFF. The rearrangement joins TRBV28 to TRBJ2-1, with 8 bases aligning to TRBD2. Losses at the gene ends were 5 bases for V and 4 bases for J; bases not matched to a gene: 7. The germline V gene encodes CDR1 MDHEN and CDR2 SYDVKM. CDR3 length equals 15 residues.

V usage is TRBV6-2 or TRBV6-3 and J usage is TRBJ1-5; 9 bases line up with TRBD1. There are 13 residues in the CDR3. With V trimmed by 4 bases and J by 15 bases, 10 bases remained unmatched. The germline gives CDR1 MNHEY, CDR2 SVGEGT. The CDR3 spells CASSFFSDRGRHF. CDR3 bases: TGTGCCAGCAGTTTCTTCTCGGACAGGGGAAGGCATTTT.

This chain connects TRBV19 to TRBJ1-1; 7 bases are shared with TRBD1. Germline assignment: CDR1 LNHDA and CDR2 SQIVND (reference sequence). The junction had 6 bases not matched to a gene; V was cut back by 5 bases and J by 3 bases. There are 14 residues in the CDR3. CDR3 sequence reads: CASSGTDFDTEAFF. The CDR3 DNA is TGTGCCAGTAGTGGGACAGACTTCGACACTGAAGCTTTCTTT.

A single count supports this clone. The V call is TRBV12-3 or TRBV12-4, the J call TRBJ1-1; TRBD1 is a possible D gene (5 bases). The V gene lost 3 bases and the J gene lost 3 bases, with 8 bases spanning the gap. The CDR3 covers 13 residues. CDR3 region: CASSFGGYTEAFF. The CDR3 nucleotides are TGTGCCAGCAGTTTCGGGGGGTACACTGAAGCTTTCTTT.

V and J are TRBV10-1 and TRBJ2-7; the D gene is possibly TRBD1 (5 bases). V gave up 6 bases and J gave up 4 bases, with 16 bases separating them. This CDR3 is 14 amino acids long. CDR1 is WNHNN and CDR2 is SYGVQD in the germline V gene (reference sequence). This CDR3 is CASRTDTTSYEQYF. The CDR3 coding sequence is TGCGCCAGCAGGACGGACACAACGAGTTACGAGCAGTACTTC.

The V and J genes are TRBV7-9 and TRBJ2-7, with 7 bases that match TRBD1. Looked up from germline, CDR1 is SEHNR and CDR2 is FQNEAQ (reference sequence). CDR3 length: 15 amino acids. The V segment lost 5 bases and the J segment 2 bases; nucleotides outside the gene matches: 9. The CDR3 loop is CASSPDRALTYEQYF. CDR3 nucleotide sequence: TGTGCCAGCAGCCCCGACAGGGCGTTAACCTACGAGCAGTACTTC.

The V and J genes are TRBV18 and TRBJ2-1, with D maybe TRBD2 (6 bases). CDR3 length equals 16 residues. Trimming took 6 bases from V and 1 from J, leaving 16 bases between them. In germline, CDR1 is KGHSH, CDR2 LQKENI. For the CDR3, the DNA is TGTGCCAGCTCGGGGAAAGGGACTCATTCCTACAATGAGCAGTTCTTC. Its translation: CASSGKGTHSYNEQFF.

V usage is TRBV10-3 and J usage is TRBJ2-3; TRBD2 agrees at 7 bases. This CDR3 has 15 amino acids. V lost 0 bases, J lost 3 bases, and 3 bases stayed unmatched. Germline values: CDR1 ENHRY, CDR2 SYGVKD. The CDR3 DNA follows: TGTGCCATCAGTGAGTCGCGGGAGCGAACAGATACGCAGTATTTT. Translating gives CAISESRERTDTQYF.

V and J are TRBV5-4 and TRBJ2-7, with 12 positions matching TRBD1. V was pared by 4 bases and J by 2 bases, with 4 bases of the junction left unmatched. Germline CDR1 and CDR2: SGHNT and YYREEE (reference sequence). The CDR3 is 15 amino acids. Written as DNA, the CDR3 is TGTGCCAGCAGCAAGGGACAGGGGGCGGCCTACGAGCAGTACTTC. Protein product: CASSKGQGAAYEQYF.

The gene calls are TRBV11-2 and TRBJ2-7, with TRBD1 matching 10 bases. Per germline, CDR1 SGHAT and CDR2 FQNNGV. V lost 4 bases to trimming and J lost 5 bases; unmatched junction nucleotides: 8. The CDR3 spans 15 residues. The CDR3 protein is CASSWGTGEFNEQYF. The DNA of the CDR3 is TGTGCCAGCAGCTGGGGGACAGGGGAATTCAACGAGCAGTACTTC. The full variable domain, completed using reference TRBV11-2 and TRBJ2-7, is EAGVAQSPRYKIIEKRQSVAFWCNPISGHATLYWYQQILGQGPKLLIQFQNNGVVDDSQLPKDRFSAERLKGVDSTLKIQPAKLEDSAVYLCASSWGTGEFNEQYFGPGTRLTVT.

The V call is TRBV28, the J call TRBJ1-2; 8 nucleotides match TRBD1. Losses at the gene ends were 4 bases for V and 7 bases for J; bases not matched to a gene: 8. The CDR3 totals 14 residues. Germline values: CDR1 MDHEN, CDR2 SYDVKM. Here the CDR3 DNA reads TGTGCCAGCAGTTACCCGGACAGGGTAGCTGGCTACACCTTC. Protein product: CASSYPDRVAGYTF.

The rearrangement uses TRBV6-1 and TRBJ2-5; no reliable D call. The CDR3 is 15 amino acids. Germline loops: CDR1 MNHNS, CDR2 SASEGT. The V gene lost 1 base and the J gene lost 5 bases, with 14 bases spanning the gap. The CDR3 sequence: CASSEGVSTGETQYF. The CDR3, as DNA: TGTGCCAGCAGTGAAGGGGTCTCAACCGGGGAGACCCAGTACTTC.

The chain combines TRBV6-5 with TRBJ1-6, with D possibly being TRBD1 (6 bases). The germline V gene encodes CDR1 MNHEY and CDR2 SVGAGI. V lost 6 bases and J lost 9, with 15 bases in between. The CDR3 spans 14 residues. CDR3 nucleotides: TGTGCCAGCAGCTTCGGACAGAACTCTTCACCCCTCCACTTT. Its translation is CASSFGQNSSPLHF.

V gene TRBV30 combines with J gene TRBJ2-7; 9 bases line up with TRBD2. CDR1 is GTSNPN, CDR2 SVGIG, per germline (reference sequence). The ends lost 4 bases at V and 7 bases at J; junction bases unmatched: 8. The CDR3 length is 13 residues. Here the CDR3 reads CAWTTGTSREQYF. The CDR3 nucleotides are TGTGCCTGGACCACGGGGACTAGCAGGGAGCAGTACTTC.

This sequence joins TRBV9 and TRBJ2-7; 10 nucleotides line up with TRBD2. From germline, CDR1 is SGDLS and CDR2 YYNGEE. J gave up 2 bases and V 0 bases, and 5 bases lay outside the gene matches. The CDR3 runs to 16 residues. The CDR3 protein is CASSVGASGGPYEQYF. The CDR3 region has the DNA TGTGCCAGCAGCGTAGGGGCTAGCGGGGGACCCTACGAGCAGTACTTC. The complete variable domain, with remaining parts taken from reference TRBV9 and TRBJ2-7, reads DSGVTQTPKHLITATGQRVTLRCSPRSGDLSVYWYQQSLDQGLQFLIQYYNGEERAKGNILERFSAQQFPDLHSELNLSSLELGDSALYFCASSVGASGGPYEQYFGPGTRLTVT.